Shown below are 13 T cell receptor beta chains from a single sample sequenced in a study of blood T cell repertoires in COVID-19. Clones were sequenced by immunoSEQ multiplex PCR, and TCRdb holds only the in-frame ones, with some missing. The profile shows about 350,000 clones, roughly 90% of them singletons. The sequencing sample was made of PBMCs or T cells enriched from blood (not recorded which). Source of these receptors: a young woman who had recovered from COVID-19.

The chain links TRBV28 to TRBJ1-1; D ambiguous. This CDR3 comprises 16 residues. Germline V gives CDR1 MDHEN, CDR2 SYDVKM. V was pared by 6 bases and J by 1 base, with 18 bases between. CDR3 sequence reads: CASSHRGWAPNTEAFF. CDR3 DNA sequence: TGTGCCAGCAGCCACCGAGGGTGGGCCCCGAACACTGAAGCTTTCTTT.

Only one count was recorded for this clone. The genes are TRBV20-1 and TRBJ1-2; D gene unclear. This CDR3 contains 10 residues. Germline V gene data show CDR1 as DFQATT and CDR2 as SNEGSKA (reference sequence). As DNA, the CDR3 is TGCGGGGAGGGTGCACATGGCTACACCTTC. Protein product: CGEGAHGYTF.

The J gene is TRBJ1-1, the V gene TRBV6-5, with a tentative D call TRBD1 (6 bases). V lost 4 bases and J lost 2, with 14 bases in between. Per the germline V gene, CDR1 is MNHEY and CDR2 is SVGAGI. The CDR3 loop spans 15 amino acids. CDR3 DNA sequence: TGTGCCAGCAGTTGGAGTCCGGGGGGCAACACTGAAGCTTTCTTT. This codes for CASSWSPGGNTEAFF.

The rearrangement links TRBV7-8 to TRBJ2-1, with D possibly TRBD2 on 6 matching bases. Germline assignment: CDR1 SGHVS and CDR2 FQNEAQ. This CDR3 comprises 14 residues. V was clipped by 5 bases and J by 4 bases, with 12 bases between them. CDR3 residues: CASSHAGRYNEQFF. CDR3 bases: TGTGCCAGCAGCCATGCCGGGAGATACAATGAGCAGTTCTTC.

V usage is TRBV2 and J usage is TRBJ2-1; 11 bases line up with TRBD2. The CDR3 is made up of 14 amino acids. Germline values: CDR1 SNHLY, CDR2 FYNNEI. V was pared by 8 bases and J by 7 bases, with 7 bases of the junction left unmatched. Here the CDR3 DNA reads TGTGCCAGCGAACTAGCGGGAGAACTTAATGAGCAGTTCTTC. Residues: CASELAGELNEQFF.

The rearrangement joins TRBV27 to TRBJ2-7, with 7 nucleotides matching TRBD2. Germline lookup yields CDR1 MNHEY and CDR2 SMNVEV (reference sequence). This CDR3 is 11 amino acids long. V trimming: 8 bases; J trimming: 2 bases; junction bases outside the gene matches: 0. CDR3 nucleotide sequence: TGTGCCAGCGGGAGGGCCTACGAGCAGTACTTC. Encoded protein: CASGRAYEQYF.

This sequence joins TRBV7-2 and TRBJ1-1; D might be TRBD1 (6 bases). The germline V gene encodes CDR1 SGHTA and CDR2 FQGNSA. This CDR3 is built from 15 residues. V was shortened by 5 bases and J by 1 base, with 14 bases between the two germline ends. CDR3 protein: CASSRNRVPNTEAFF. The DNA of the CDR3 is TGTGCCAGCAGCAGAAACAGGGTCCCGAACACTGAAGCTTTCTTT.

The chain joins TRBV4-1 to TRBJ2-7; 12 nucleotides agree with TRBD2. Germline CDR1 and CDR2: MGHRA and YSYEKL. There are 17 residues in the CDR3. V shed 4 bases and J 0 bases; nucleotides not matched to a gene: 7. The DNA for the CDR3 is TGCGCCAGCAGCCCGAGGACTAGCGGGACTAGCTCCTACGAGCAGTACTTC. Its protein is CASSPRTSGTSSYEQYF.

This clone was observed once. V gene TRBV4-1 combines with J gene TRBJ2-1; D call uncertain. The CDR3 contains 16 residues. V gave up 2 bases and J gave up 0 bases, with 11 bases separating them. Looked up from germline, CDR1 is MGHRA and CDR2 is YSYEKL. CDR3 sequence: CASSQLGGSSYNEQFF. The DNA of the CDR3 is TGCGCCAGCAGCCAATTAGGCGGAAGCTCCTACAATGAGCAGTTCTTC.

This rearrangement joins TRBV27 to TRBJ1-1; maybe TRBD1 (6 bases). V lost 5 bases and J lost 4, with 20 bases in between. The CDR3 loop spans 16 amino acids. Germline assignment: CDR1 MNHEY and CDR2 SMNVEV (reference sequence). CDR3 DNA: TGTGCCAGCAGTCTCCAGCAGTGGGGGCCGGCCACTGAAGCTTTCTTT. Its protein is CASSLQQWGPATEAFF.

The V and J genes are TRBV11-2 and TRBJ2-1, with D maybe TRBD2 (5 bases). Germline assignment: CDR1 SGHAT and CDR2 FQNNGV. The V gene lost 1 base and the J gene lost 4 bases, with 14 bases spanning the gap. The CDR3 runs to 16 residues. DNA for the CDR3: TGTGCCAGCAGCTTAGGTCGTGCGGGTCGTTACAATGAGCAGTTCTTC. Protein: CASSLGRAGRYNEQFF. Together with reference TRBV11-2 and TRBJ2-1, the CDR3 gives the full variable domain: EAGVAQSPRYKIIEKRQSVAFWCNPISGHATLYWYQQILGQGPKLLIQFQNNGVVDDSQLPKDRFSAERLKGVDSTLKIQPAKLEDSAVYLCASSLGRAGRYNEQFFGPGTRLTVL.

The chain links TRBV5-1 to TRBJ2-5; 9 bases line up with TRBD2. V was clipped by 2 bases and J by 4 bases; unmatched bases: 6. CDR3 length equals 15 residues. CDR1 and CDR2 (germline): SGHRS, YFSETQ. This chain's CDR3 is CASSFSGSGAETQYF. The CDR3 DNA is TGCGCCAGCAGCTTTAGCGGGAGTGGGGCAGAGACCCAGTACTTC.

The genes are TRBV5-1 and TRBJ1-4; the D is unclear. This CDR3 has 15 residues. The V and J ends lost 0 bases and 0 bases respectively, with 6 bases between them. Per the germline V gene, CDR1 is SGHRS and CDR2 is YFSETQ. The CDR3 DNA is TGCGCCAGCAGCTTGGGACGGGCAACTAATGAAAAACTGTTTTTT. This sequence encodes CASSLGRATNEKLFF.